This note documents a single T cell receptor beta chain sequence. Its antigen is currently unknown. Unique molecular identifiers were incorporated into the prepared TCRbeta library. TCRdb redid the calling of the PCR reads with MiXCR, one entry per CDR3 protein. The profile covers a few hundred thousand distinct CDR3 sequences, with nearly 8% appearing a single time and approximately 8.2% taken by the ten largest. From germline, CDR1 is MDHEN and CDR2 SYDVKM. The CDR3 totals 14 residues. Unmatched junction bases numbered 6, after V lost 6 bases and J lost 2 bases. The data originate from a study of T-cell reconstitution after alpha-beta-depleted transplantation in children. The study, taken as a whole, reports: One year post-transplant, T-cell counts and diversity were largely derived from T cells produced anew.

The chain recombines TRBV28 with TRBJ1-2, with 7 bases that match TRBD1. The starting material was peripheral blood, obtained 360 days after TCRalphabeta/CD19-depleted stem cell transplant. The clonotype was recovered from a female patient aged 2-15 years who had a stem cell transplant for Fanconi anemia, so the T cells may come from the graft donor. The CDR3 sequence is CASRTGERNYGYTF. CDR3 nucleotides: TGTGCCAGCAGAACAGGGGAAAGGAACTATGGCTACACCTTC.